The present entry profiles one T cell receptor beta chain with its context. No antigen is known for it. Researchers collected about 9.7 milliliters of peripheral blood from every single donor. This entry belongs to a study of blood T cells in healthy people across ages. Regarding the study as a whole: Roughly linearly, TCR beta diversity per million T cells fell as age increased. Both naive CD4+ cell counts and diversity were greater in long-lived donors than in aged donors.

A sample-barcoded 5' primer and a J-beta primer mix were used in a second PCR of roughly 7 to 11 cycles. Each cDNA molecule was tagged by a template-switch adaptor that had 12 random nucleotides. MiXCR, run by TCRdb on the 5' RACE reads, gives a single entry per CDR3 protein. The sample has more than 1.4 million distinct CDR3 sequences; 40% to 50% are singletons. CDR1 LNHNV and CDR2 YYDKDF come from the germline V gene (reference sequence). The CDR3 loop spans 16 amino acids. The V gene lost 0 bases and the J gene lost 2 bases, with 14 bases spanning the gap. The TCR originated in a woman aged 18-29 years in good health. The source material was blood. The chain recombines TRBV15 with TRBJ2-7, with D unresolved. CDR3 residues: CATSRDLVGGTYEQYF. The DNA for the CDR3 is TGTGCCACCAGCAGAGATCTTGTTGGCGGAACCTACGAGCAGTACTTC.